The entry below describes one T cell receptor (beta chain). How the authors handled the data: It was from reference gene primer amplification that nucleated cell counts were estimated. This table comes from immunoSEQ multiplex PCR, and its TCRdb copy is limited to in-frame clones, with some not included. V, J and clone size are those of that table, while D and trimming were read from the DNA. The profile shows about 220,000 clones, about four fifths of them singletons. The sample is drawn from a study of blood T cell repertoires in COVID-19. Overall study: Donors in the United States, Italy and Spain gave samples during acute or convalescent COVID-19. PBMCs, B-cell-depleted T cells, or T cells were the source of the cDNA or gDNA that made up the material.

This CDR3 contains 13 residues. V was pared by 4 bases and J by 1 base, with 1 base of the junction left unmatched. Looked up from germline, CDR1 is SGHNT and CDR2 is YYREEE (reference sequence). The chain employs TRBV5-4 and TRBJ1-2; 7 bases are shared with TRBD1. The TCR originated in a woman in her 70s with acute or convalescent COVID-19. Sequencing was performed on peripheral blood. CDR3: CASSHRGNYGYTF. The DNA for the CDR3 is TGTGCCAGCAGCCACAGGGGTAACTATGGCTACACCTTC.